Listed below are T cell receptor beta chains from one sample, sequenced in a study of blood T cell repertoires in COVID-19. Sequencing was performed with immunoSEQ multiplex PCR; in TCRdb, only in-frame clones are kept and a portion is missing. Of a few hundred thousand clones listed, around 87% are singletons. Material: peripheral blood. The receptors here all came from a woman aged 45-59 years with acute or convalescent COVID-19. Both conserved end residues are part of each CDR3. Each record gives: J gene, CDR3 length, clone size, V gene, CDR3 protein. Clone size is given for some rows only: seen once, a few or many times, or a class if the clone is expanded.

j_gene: TRBJ1-5
len: 14
abundance: .
v_gene: TRBV9
CDR3aa: CASSVAPRDQPQHF

j_gene: TRBJ2-1
len: 24
abundance: .
v_gene: TRBV21-1
CDR3aa: CASSKALLASYPHGTADHYNEQFF

j_gene: TRBJ2-2
len: 19
abundance: .
v_gene: TRBV9
CDR3aa: CASSLPQGARDYQTGELFF

j_gene: TRBJ1-5
len: 13
abundance: few
v_gene: TRBV18
CDR3aa: CASSSGGFQPQHF

j_gene: TRBJ1-1
len: 13
abundance: .
v_gene: TRBV9
CDR3aa: CASSGRVHTEAFF

j_gene: TRBJ1-1
len: 12
abundance: .
v_gene: TRBV28
CDR3aa: CASTEERRAAFF

j_gene: TRBJ2-4
len: 13
abundance: .
v_gene: TRBV10-1
CDR3aa: CARPLPAKNIQYF

j_gene: TRBJ1-2
len: 13
abundance: .
v_gene: TRBV7-2
CDR3aa: CASNPGQGRGYTF

j_gene: TRBJ2-1
len: 16
abundance: once
v_gene: TRBV11-3
CDR3aa: CASSTRTASSYNEQFF

j_gene: TRBJ2-5
len: 13
abundance: once
v_gene: TRBV29-1
CDR3aa: CSGEGDKVETQYF

j_gene: TRBJ2-3
len: 18
abundance: .
v_gene: TRBV28
CDR3aa: CASSLSPGLAGRTDTQYF

j_gene: TRBJ1-5
len: 14
abundance: .
v_gene: TRBV2
CDR3aa: CASSSQGWDQPQHF

j_gene: TRBJ2-7
len: 15
abundance: .
v_gene: TRBV7-2
CDR3aa: CASSSSSGQAYEQYF

j_gene: TRBJ2-3
len: 15
abundance: .
v_gene: TRBV6-4
CDR3aa: CASSWGVTSTDTQYF

j_gene: TRBJ2-3
len: 12
abundance: .
v_gene: TRBV7-2
CDR3aa: CASSPGPDTQYF

j_gene: TRBJ1-1
len: 16
abundance: .
v_gene: TRBV15
CDR3aa: CATSSAPGQLNTEAFF

j_gene: TRBJ2-1
len: 16
abundance: .
v_gene: TRBV3-1/TRBV3-2
CDR3aa: CASSLHGQGAGNEQFF

j_gene: TRBJ2-5
len: 12
abundance: .
v_gene: TRBV30
CDR3aa: CAGHAYQETQYF

j_gene: TRBJ2-7
len: 14
abundance: .
v_gene: TRBV28
CDR3aa: CASRLKTGYGEQYF

j_gene: TRBJ1-4
len: 14
abundance: .
v_gene: TRBV18
CDR3aa: CASSPDRGGEKLFF

j_gene: TRBJ2-7
len: 15
abundance: .
v_gene: TRBV18
CDR3aa: CASSPQRDSSYEQYF

j_gene: TRBJ2-1
len: 15
abundance: .
v_gene: TRBV11-2
CDR3aa: CASSLVWGREDEQFF

j_gene: TRBJ2-5
len: 16
abundance: .
v_gene: TRBV24-1
CDR3aa: CATSDDGQRGEETQYF

j_gene: TRBJ1-2
len: 14
abundance: .
v_gene: TRBV19
CDR3aa: CASSMLRETYGYTF

j_gene: TRBJ2-3
len: 14
abundance: .
v_gene: TRBV5-1
CDR3aa: CASSLGGSTDTQYF

j_gene: TRBJ1-1
len: 15
abundance: .
v_gene: TRBV5-1
CDR3aa: CASSLDGGLNTEAFF

j_gene: TRBJ2-2
len: 16
abundance: .
v_gene: TRBV9
CDR3aa: CASSAPGTGKAGELFF

j_gene: TRBJ1-1
len: 13
abundance: .
v_gene: TRBV7-2
CDR3aa: CASSFTVNTEAFF

j_gene: TRBJ2-3
len: 16
abundance: .
v_gene: TRBV24-1
CDR3aa: CATSDLTTVSTDTQYF

j_gene: TRBJ1-1
len: 14
abundance: .
v_gene: TRBV5-1
CDR3aa: CASSFTGVNTEAFF

j_gene: TRBJ2-4
len: 15
abundance: .
v_gene: TRBV27
CDR3aa: CASSLYGLAGNIQYF

j_gene: TRBJ1-1
len: 18
abundance: .
v_gene: TRBV5-1
CDR3aa: CASTIGARITSMNTEAFF

j_gene: TRBJ1-5
len: 17
abundance: .
v_gene: TRBV28
CDR3aa: CASRSDRGRRGNQPQHF

j_gene: TRBJ1-5
len: 14
abundance: .
v_gene: TRBV7-8
CDR3aa: CASSLSGANQPQHF

j_gene: TRBJ2-2
len: 15
abundance: .
v_gene: TRBV27
CDR3aa: CASSFGQGGTGELFF

j_gene: TRBJ1-1
len: 15
abundance: few
v_gene: TRBV28
CDR3aa: CASTLRRGPNTEAFF

j_gene: TRBJ2-6
len: 15
abundance: .
v_gene: TRBV2
CDR3aa: CASSTGVLGANVLTF

j_gene: TRBJ2-1
len: 17
abundance: .
v_gene: TRBV15
CDR3aa: CATSRDGTSGSFPEQFF

j_gene: TRBJ2-1
len: 14
abundance: .
v_gene: TRBV24-1
CDR3aa: CATSETGGNNEQFF

j_gene: TRBJ2-2
len: 16
abundance: .
v_gene: TRBV7-9
CDR3aa: CASIEGDRDPPGELFF

j_gene: TRBJ2-3
len: 11
abundance: .
v_gene: TRBV20-1
CDR3aa: CSAPLGDTQYF

j_gene: TRBJ2-7
len: 13
abundance: .
v_gene: TRBV11-3
CDR3aa: CASSEGGPYEQYF

j_gene: TRBJ2-1
len: 11
abundance: .
v_gene: TRBV5-6
CDR3aa: CASSLAHEQFF

j_gene: TRBJ2-7
len: 15
abundance: .
v_gene: TRBV3-1/TRBV3-2
CDR3aa: CASSPGLGISHEQYF

j_gene: TRBJ1-2
len: 14
abundance: few
v_gene: TRBV3-1/TRBV3-2
CDR3aa: CASRPLDKDYGYTF

j_gene: TRBJ1-4
len: 14
abundance: once
v_gene: TRBV6-5
CDR3aa: CASRTRTTNEKLFF

j_gene: TRBJ2-5
len: 16
abundance: .
v_gene: TRBV5-1
CDR3aa: CASSGGLAGVWETQYF

j_gene: TRBJ2-5
len: 14
abundance: .
v_gene: TRBV7-2
CDR3aa: CASSSPSGVETQYF

j_gene: TRBJ2-2
len: 14
abundance: .
v_gene: TRBV7-9
CDR3aa: CASSLEQGIGELFF

j_gene: TRBJ2-1
len: 18
abundance: .
v_gene: TRBV11-3
CDR3aa: CASSLESAGGTIYNEQFF

j_gene: TRBJ1-1
len: 16
abundance: .
v_gene: TRBV12-5
CDR3aa: CASGLVLQGVNTEAFF